These 29 T cell receptor beta chains originate from one sample sequenced in a study of OX40 agonist ivuxolimab in advanced cancers. Assay used: immunoSEQ multiplex PCR; TCRdb lists only in-frame clones, some missing. The table has roughly 80,000 clones, roughly 88% seen once; the top ten hold about 1.8%. The sample in question was CD4+ or CD8+ T cells sorted from blood, obtained in a trial of the OX40 agonist ivuxolimab. These receptors were collected from an adult with an advanced solid tumor such as melanoma, head and neck, liver or kidney cancer.

The rearrangement joins TRBV28 to TRBJ2-4, with TRBD1 matching over 7 bases. This CDR3 region has 15 residues. The germline V gene encodes CDR1 MDHEN and CDR2 SYDVKM. The J segment lost 7 bases and the V segment lost 7 bases, leaving 13 bases of the junction unmatched. The DNA for the CDR3 is TGTGCCAGCACCTCGGGACAGCCAACCGGGAACATTCAGTACTTC. Amino acids: CASTSGQPTGNIQYF.

This chain uses TRBV25-1 with TRBJ1-2; 12 bases map to TRBD1. CDR3 length: 14 amino acids. The germline gives CDR1 MGHDK, CDR2 SYGVNS. Germline trimming cut 10 bases from V and 8 bases from J; bases unmatched to any gene: 11. CDR3 bases: TGTGCCAAAAACCTGGGACAGGGGGCGCGGGGCTACACCTTC. Translation gives CAKNLGQGARGYTF.

V usage is TRBV7-2 and J usage is TRBJ1-1; D unclear. CDR3 size: 13 residues. CDR1 and CDR2 (germline): SGHTA, FQGNSA. Between the trimmed V and J ends, which lost 7 bases and 0 bases, there was a span of 9 bases. The CDR3 sequence is CASKVYMNTEAFF. CDR3 nucleotides: TGTGCCAGCAAGGTTTATATGAACACTGAAGCTTTCTTT.

The chain uses TRBV11-3 and TRBJ1-4, with D unresolved. In germline, CDR1 is SGHNT, CDR2 YENEEA. The ends were cut back, 0 bases at V and 7 bases at J, with 15 bases in the middle. The CDR3 runs to 16 residues. The CDR3 DNA reads as TGTGCCAGCAGCTTAGATCATGTGGAACGTACTGAAAAACTGTTTTTT. Translating gives CASSLDHVERTEKLFF.

This chain joins TRBV9 and TRBJ2-7, with a possible D match to TRBD1 (5 bases). The germline V and J ends were trimmed by 5 bases and 2 bases, with 14 bases remaining between them. The germline V gene has CDR1 SGDLS and CDR2 YYNGEE. The CDR3 spans 14 residues. The DNA of the CDR3 is TGTGCCAGCAGTTCCGACAGCCGGACCTACGAGCAGTACTTC. It codes for CASSSDSRTYEQYF.

Of note for this clone: The junction shows a germline mismatch at one end, possibly a read error. The J gene is TRBJ2-1, the V gene TRBV6-1; TRBD2 matches at 11 bases. The germline gives CDR1 MNHNS, CDR2 SASEGT. This CDR3 comprises 15 residues. CDR3 bases: TGTGCCAGCAGGGGGGGAGATAAACTAGCGGGAGAAGGAATCTTC. Its protein product is CASRGGDKLAGEGIF.

The V gene is TRBV7-2, the J gene TRBJ1-4; D is perhaps TRBD1 (6 bases). CDR3 length equals 16 residues. Looked up from germline, CDR1 is SGHTA and CDR2 is FQGNSA. The V and J ends lost 1 base and 8 bases respectively, with 17 bases between them. The CDR3 is CASSLGNDRQGEKLFF. The CDR3 DNA reads as TGTGCCAGCAGCTTAGGGAATGACAGGCAGGGGGAAAAACTGTTTTTT.

The genes are TRBV19 and TRBJ2-3; possibly TRBD2 for D (5 bases). With 6 bases removed from V and 8 bases from J, the gap between germline ends came to 18 bases. The CDR3 totals 14 residues. The germline V gene has CDR1 LNHDA and CDR2 SQIVND (reference sequence). The DNA for the CDR3 is TGTGCCAGTAGAGCGGTTCTGGGTTGGGGTACGCAGTATTTT. Translated, it gives CASRAVLGWGTQYF.

The chain combines TRBV28 with TRBJ2-1; D not certain. This CDR3 has 15 residues. Trimming left V 7 bases short and J 4 bases short, with 17 bases between. The V gene's germline CDR1 is MDHEN and CDR2 SYDVKM. CDR3: CASKNNKRGYNEQFF. CDR3 nucleotide sequence: TGTGCCAGCAAAAACAACAAAAGAGGATACAATGAGCAGTTCTTC.

This chain links TRBV28 with TRBJ2-7; D is unresolved. Germline-derived CDR1 and CDR2 are MDHEN and SYDVKM. The CDR3 has 11 amino acids. The ends were cut back, 5 bases at V and 6 bases at J, with 8 bases in the middle. CDR3 amino acids: CASSEESEQYF. CDR3 DNA sequence: TGTGCCAGCAGTGAAGAAAGCGAGCAGTACTTC.

The chain uses TRBV5-6 and TRBJ1-4; a weak D match, TRBD1 (5 bases). Germline CDR1 is SGHDT and CDR2 is YYEEEE. The ends were cut back, 0 bases at V and 3 bases at J, with 9 bases in the middle. This CDR3 has 15 residues. The chain's CDR3 is CASSLVGTPNEKLFF. The DNA of the CDR3 is TGTGCCAGCAGCTTGGTGGGGACTCCTAATGAAAAACTGTTTTTT. Full variable domain (missing parts from reference TRBV5-6 and TRBJ1-4): DAGVTQSPTHLIKTRGQQVTLRCSPKSGHDTVSWYQQALGQGPQFIFQYYEEEERQRGNFPDRFSGHQFPNYSSELNVNALLLGDSALYLCASSLVGTPNEKLFFGSGTQLSVL.

This chain joins TRBV11-3 and TRBJ2-3, with D maybe TRBD2 (5 bases). Germline V gene data show CDR1 as SGHNT and CDR2 as YENEEA. The ends were cut back, 2 bases at V and 0 bases at J, with 6 bases in the middle. CDR3 length: 14 amino acids. The CDR3 DNA is TGTGCCAGCAGCTTATGGACTAGCACAGATACGCAGTATTTT. Translating it yields CASSLWTSTDTQYF.

This clone came up a few times. CDR3 protein: CASSGNYLRQFF. The CDR3 bases are TGTGCCAGCAGTGGGAACTATCTTCGGCAGTTCTTC. The chain is built from TRBV6-1 and TRBJ2-1; no firm D call. Trimming left V 4 bases short and J 12 bases short, with 13 bases between. Germline loops: CDR1 MNHNS, CDR2 SASEGT. There are 12 residues in the CDR3.

This clone was seen once. This chain uses TRBV18 with TRBJ1-1, with D possibly matching TRBD1 (5 bases). Germline V gene data show CDR1 as KGHSH and CDR2 as LQKENI. The CDR3 extends over 16 amino acids. V lost 5 bases to trimming and J lost 1 base, with 17 bases between them. CDR3 residues: CASSNWGPDANTEAFF. CDR3 nucleotides: TGTGCCAGCTCAAATTGGGGACCGGATGCGAACACTGAAGCTTTCTTT.

This chain uses TRBV14 with TRBJ1-2; 10 bases agree with TRBD1. CDR1 is SGHDN and CDR2 is FVKESK in the germline V gene. J gave up 3 bases and V 5 bases, and 3 bases lay outside the gene matches. The CDR3 length is 14 residues. CDR3 sequence reads: CASSVDRGDYGYTF. The CDR3 region has the DNA TGTGCCAGCAGCGTGGACAGGGGGGACTATGGCTACACCTTC.

For this clone: Germline is not matched at one junction end, which may reflect a read error. Within the sample, other DNA sequences also encode this same CDR3. The chain couples TRBV5-1 to TRBJ2-3; 9 nucleotides match TRBD2. Germline CDR1 SGHRS, CDR2 YFSETQ. This CDR3 is built from 18 residues. In DNA form, the CDR3 reads TGCGCTAGCAGCTCCCGGGGGGCGCTAGCGGGGATTTCAGATACGCAGTATTTT. Residues: CASSSRGALAGISDTQYF. Drawing the rest from reference TRBV5-1 and TRBJ2-3, the complete variable domain is KAGVTQTPRYLIKTRGQQVTLSCSPISGHRSVSWYQQTPGQGLQFLFEYFSETQRNKGNFPGRFSGRQFSNSRSEMNVSTLELGDSALYLCASSSRGALAGISDTQYFGPGTRLTVL.

By sample fraction, this clone is medium-sized. This chain joins TRBV28 and TRBJ1-2, with 8 bases matching TRBD1. V was clipped by 8 bases and J by 3 bases; unmatched bases: 8. The germline V gene has CDR1 MDHEN and CDR2 SYDVKM. This CDR3 comprises 14 residues. CDR3 sequence: CASGLSGGHYGYTF. The DNA for the CDR3 is TGTGCCAGCGGACTGTCAGGGGGCCACTATGGCTACACCTTC.

This chain joins TRBV6-1 and TRBJ2-3, with TRBD1 matching over 9 bases. The V gene end was trimmed by 9 bases and the J gene end by 0 bases; junction bases not matched to a gene: 4. Looked up from germline, CDR1 is MNHNS and CDR2 is SASEGT. This CDR3 contains 14 residues. CDR3 coding DNA: TGTGCCAGTGACAGGGGGACTAGCACAGATACGCAGTATTTT. This translates into CASDRGTSTDTQYF.

The V and J genes are TRBV29-1 and TRBJ2-7; tentative D call: TRBD2 (6 bases). The CDR3 runs 14 residues. V dropped 2 bases and J dropped 5 bases, with 16 bases sitting between them. The germline gives CDR1 SQVTM, CDR2 ANQGSEA. The CDR3 coding sequence is TGCAGCGTTGAAACCTTGGCGGGGATAGACGAGCAGTACTTC. It codes for CSVETLAGIDEQYF.

DNA for the CDR3: TGTGCCAGCCGGGGGGCTACTAATGAAAAACTGTTTTTT. It specifies CASRGATNEKLFF. The J gene is TRBJ1-4, the V gene TRBV27, with TRBD1 as a possible D gene (6 bases). V lost 8 bases, J lost 2 bases, and 9 bases lay in between. This CDR3 has 13 residues. Germline V gene data show CDR1 as MNHEY and CDR2 as SMNVEV (reference sequence).

The chain has TRBV11-3 and TRBJ1-4; D gene uncertain. The CDR3 length is 13 residues. Germline assignment: CDR1 SGHNT and CDR2 YENEEA. V was pared by 1 base and J by 6 bases, with 6 bases between. CDR3 region: CASSLVQDEKLFF. The CDR3 DNA follows: TGTGCCAGCAGCTTAGTGCAGGATGAAAAACTGTTTTTT.

The chain has TRBV7-6 and TRBJ2-5, with 10 bases matching TRBD1. The CDR3 has 15 residues. Germline V lookup: CDR1 SGHVS, CDR2 FNYEAQ. With 5 bases clipped from V and 5 bases from J, the junction kept 8 bases outside the gene matches. This CDR3 reads CASSPRQGAGETQYF. CDR3 nucleotides: TGTGCCAGCAGCCCCAGACAGGGGGCAGGGGAGACCCAGTACTTC. Drawing the rest from reference TRBV7-6 and TRBJ2-5, the complete variable domain is GAGVSQSPRYKVTKRGQDVALRCDPISGHVSLYWYRQALGQGPEFLTYFNYEAQQDKSGLPNDRFSAERPEGSISTLTIQRTEQRDSAMYRCASSPRQGAGETQYFGPGTRLLVL.

The V gene is TRBV19, the J gene TRBJ1-4; no clear D. This CDR3 region has 13 residues. CDR1 LNHDA and CDR2 SQIVND come from the germline V gene (reference sequence). Trimming removed 3 bases from V and 0 bases from J, with 2 bases in between. CDR3 sequence reads: CASSIATNEKLFF. The CDR3 DNA reads TGTGCCAGTAGTATTGCAACTAATGAAAAACTGTTTTTT.

This rearrangement joins TRBV27 to TRBJ2-5; 15 positions match TRBD2. Germline values: CDR1 MNHEY, CDR2 SMNVEV (reference sequence). This CDR3 region has 18 residues. V trimming: 0 bases; J trimming: 4 bases; junction bases outside the gene matches: 6. CDR3 bases: TGTGCCAGCAGTTTATCCAGGACTAGCGGGGGGGAGGGAGAGACCCAGTACTTC. Translating it yields CASSLSRTSGGEGETQYF.

This clone has a handful of counts. This chain uses TRBV5-1 with TRBJ1-2, with TRBD1 as a possible D gene (6 bases). CDR1 SGHRS and CDR2 YFSETQ come from the germline V gene. Trimming cost V 4 bases and J 1 base, with 11 bases left between them. The CDR3 extends over 14 amino acids. The CDR3 DNA sequence: TGCGCCAGCAGCACGTCGGACAGTAACTATGGCTACACCTTC. This sequence encodes CASSTSDSNYGYTF.

This clone was picked up one time. This chain connects TRBV4-2 to TRBJ2-4; tentative D call: TRBD2 (6 bases). V lost 1 base, J lost 0 bases, and 13 bases lay in between. CDR1 is LGHNA, CDR2 YNFKEQ, per germline. The CDR3 totals 17 residues. CDR3 in amino acids: CASSQVLANLAKNIQYF. The CDR3 DNA sequence: TGTGCCAGCAGCCAAGTTCTAGCGAATCTAGCCAAAAACATTCAGTACTTC.

V gene TRBV15 combines with J gene TRBJ2-7; D may be TRBD1 (5 bases). V was pared by 0 bases and J by 6 bases, with 9 bases between. The germline V gene encodes CDR1 LNHNV and CDR2 YYDKDF (reference sequence). The CDR3 loop spans 13 amino acids. The CDR3 nucleotides read TGTGCCACCAGCAGAGAAAAGGGGTTCGAGCAGTACTTC. This codes for CATSREKGFEQYF.

This chain links TRBV27 with TRBJ2-5; the match to TRBD2 covers 9 bases. The germline V gene encodes CDR1 MNHEY and CDR2 SMNVEV (reference sequence). V trimming: 5 bases; J trimming: 3 bases; junction bases outside the gene matches: 7. The CDR3 extends over 15 amino acids. CDR3 nucleotides: TGTGCCAGCAGTCCATGGTTAGCGGGGGAAGAGACCCAGTACTTC. This encodes CASSPWLAGEETQYF.

V and J are TRBV5-6 and TRBJ2-1; a possible D gene is TRBD2 (5 bases). Trimming took 3 bases from V and 9 from J, leaving 22 bases between them. Germline V lookup: CDR1 SGHDT, CDR2 YYEEEE. This CDR3 region has 16 residues. CDR3 nucleotides: TGTGCCAGCAGCTCCCCTTCTCGAGCGGTTACAAGTGAGCAGTTCTTC. This sequence encodes CASSSPSRAVTSEQFF.